This passage covers 11 T cell receptor beta chains from one sample sequenced in a study of T cell responses to AZD1222 COVID-19 vaccine. Assay used: immunoSEQ multiplex PCR; TCRdb lists only in-frame clones, some missing. Seen here are about 200,000 clones, approximately 94% observed once, and the top ten hold more than 0.8%. The sample consisted of peripheral blood, taken 28 days after the second AZD1222 dose. All receptors derive from an adult who received the AZD1222 COVID-19 vaccine.

The chain has TRBV9 and TRBJ1-4; D is possibly TRBD1 (5 bases). Trimming removed 2 bases from V and 4 bases from J, with 9 bases in between. The germline V gene has CDR1 SGDLS and CDR2 YYNGEE. This CDR3 region has 14 residues. The CDR3 region is CASSVTGINEKLFF. The CDR3 DNA reads TGTGCCAGCAGCGTCACAGGAATTAATGAAAAACTGTTTTTT. Looking up the rest from reference TRBV9 and TRBJ1-4 gives the full variable domain: DSGVTQTPKHLITATGQRVTLRCSPRSGDLSVYWYQQSLDQGLQFLIQYYNGEERAKGNILERFSAQQFPDLHSELNLSSLELGDSALYFCASSVTGINEKLFFGSGTQLSVL.

This rearrangement joins TRBV2 to TRBJ1-5; D gene unclear. CDR3 size: 16 residues. V gave up 0 bases and J gave up 9 bases, with 18 bases separating them. Looked up from germline, CDR1 is SNHLY and CDR2 is FYNNEI. The CDR3 bases are TGTGCCAGCAGTGAAGCCGCAGGACCGGGAGGGAGGCCCCAGCATTTT. This encodes CASSEAAGPGGRPQHF.

The chain is built from TRBV6-4 and TRBJ2-1; the match to TRBD1 covers 8 bases. V shed 4 bases, J shed 9 bases, and the junction held 8 bases outside the gene matches. The CDR3 has 14 residues. The germline gives CDR1 MRHNA, CDR2 SNTAGT. In DNA form, the CDR3 reads TGTGCCAGCAGTGCAGTTACAGGGGGTGGTGAGCAGTTCTTC. It yields the protein CASSAVTGGGEQFF.

With respect to this clone: One end of the junction does not line up with germline, which may come from a read error. V and J are TRBV2 and TRBJ2-2, with D unresolved. Germline CDR1 reads SNHLY; CDR2 reads FYNNEI. The CDR3 is 11 residues long. The CDR3 sequence: CASGDTGELFF. CDR3 sequence (DNA): TGTGCCAGCGGTGACACCGGGGAGCTGTTTTTT.

This clone was detected only once. The J gene is TRBJ1-6, the V gene TRBV18; the match to TRBD1 covers 7 bases. J lost 5 bases, V lost 3 bases, and 1 base had no gene match. Germline V CDR1 and CDR2: KGHSH, LQKENI. This CDR3 contains 14 residues. DNA of the CDR3: TGTGCCAGCTCACCTCAGGGGGATAATTCACCCCTCCACTTT. This translates into CASSPQGDNSPLHF.

CDR3 residues: CASTQGQGAYNEQFF. CDR3 DNA: TGTGCCAGCACCCAGGGACAGGGGGCGTACAATGAGCAGTTCTTC. The chain links TRBV9 to TRBJ2-1; 12 bases line up with TRBD1. Germline V CDR1 and CDR2: SGDLS, YYNGEE. V lost 6 bases and J lost 4; bases outside the gene matches: 5. The CDR3 extends over 15 amino acids.

The CDR3 protein is CSVRGTAAYEQYF. CDR3 DNA sequence: TGCAGCGTGAGAGGGACAGCCGCCTACGAGCAGTACTTC. This rearrangement joins TRBV29-1 to TRBJ2-7; 7 bases are shared with TRBD1. Trimming took 6 bases from V and 2 from J; bases not matched to a gene: 7. The CDR3 contains 13 residues. Germline lookup yields CDR1 SQVTM and CDR2 ANQGSEA.

V is TRBV13 and J is TRBJ2-7; 14 bases match TRBD2. The length of the CDR3 is 14 residues. Germline loops: CDR1 PRHDT, CDR2 FYEKMQ (reference sequence). The J segment lost 6 bases and the V segment lost 5 bases, leaving 3 bases of the junction unmatched. In nucleotides, the CDR3 is TGTGCCAGCAGCCCCGGGACTAGCGGGGGCGAGCAGTACTTC. Translating it yields CASSPGTSGGEQYF.

V usage is TRBV27 and J usage is TRBJ1-2, with D possibly being TRBD1 (6 bases). CDR3 length: 14 residues. V was cut by 5 bases and J by 4 bases, with 14 bases left in between. Germline loops: CDR1 MNHEY, CDR2 SMNVEV (reference sequence). The chain's CDR3 is CASSPVQGLYGYTF. In DNA form, the CDR3 reads TGTGCCAGCAGTCCAGTACAGGGCCTCTATGGCTACACCTTC.

This clone was seen only a few times. The J gene is TRBJ1-1, the V gene TRBV6-5, with D uncertain. The germline V gene encodes CDR1 MNHEY and CDR2 SVGAGI. Between the trimmed V and J ends, which lost 5 bases and 0 bases, there was a span of 13 bases. The CDR3 extends over 15 amino acids. CDR3 nucleotide sequence: TGTGCCAGCAGTCCCATCTCGAGTTTGAACACTGAAGCTTTCTTT. Its translation is CASSPISSLNTEAFF.

V usage is TRBV4-1 and J usage is TRBJ2-3, with 15 bases matching TRBD2. The CDR3 is 18 amino acids. V lost 3 bases and J lost 7; bases outside the gene matches: 11. Germline CDR1 and CDR2: MGHRA and YSYEKL. In nucleotides, the CDR3 is TGCGCCAGCAGCCATGCCGGGACTAGCGGGGGGTGGGGCTATACGCAGTATTTT. Its protein is CASSHAGTSGGWGYTQYF.